A single sample is the source of the 27 T cell receptor beta chains below, sequenced in a study of cytomegalovirus exposure and HLA in healthy donors. Using immunoSEQ multiplex PCR, the repertoire was profiled, and TCRdb retains in-frame clones only, with some absent. The table includes about 160,000 clones, 90% to 97% detected once. Input material: PBMCs. These receptors all come from a woman aged 18 to 35 in good health and CMV-seronegative.

The chain combines TRBV9 with TRBJ1-2; 10 nucleotides line up with TRBD1. The CDR3 spans 16 residues. Germline V gene sequence: CDR1 SGDLS, CDR2 YYNGEE. Unmatched junction bases numbered 11, after V lost 4 bases and J lost 5 bases. The CDR3 DNA reads TGTGCCAGCAGCACTCGGACAGGGGGAAGTCGGTATGGCTACACCTTC. It translates to CASSTRTGGSRYGYTF.

This clone was counted once. This chain joins TRBV7-9 and TRBJ1-2; 8 nucleotides line up with TRBD1. Germline CDR1 is SEHNR and CDR2 is FQNEAQ (reference sequence). V lost 5 bases, J lost 11 bases, and 13 bases stayed unmatched. The CDR3 is 14 residues long. The CDR3 loop is CASSKGQGLGWYTF. CDR3 nucleotide sequence: TGTGCCAGCAGCAAAGGACAGGGCCTGGGCTGGTACACCTTC.

V usage is TRBV14 and J usage is TRBJ2-3, with 11 bases fitting TRBD2. The CDR3 sequence is 19 residues long. Germline V CDR1 and CDR2: SGHDN, FVKESK. V lost 1 base to trimming and J lost 0 bases; unmatched junction nucleotides: 9. The CDR3 loop is CASSQGWLAGGLSTDTQYF. Written as DNA, the CDR3 is TGTGCCAGCAGCCAAGGATGGCTAGCGGGGGGCCTCAGCACAGATACGCAGTATTTT.

J is TRBJ2-3 and V is TRBV6-1; 7 bases are a match to TRBD2. The CDR3 is made up of 15 amino acids. V dropped 8 bases and J dropped 4; count of bases not matched to a gene: 12. Germline loops: CDR1 MNHNS, CDR2 SASEGT. CDR3 region: CASASGRGYSDTQYF. CDR3 DNA sequence: TGTGCCAGCGCTTCCGGGCGGGGGTATTCAGATACGCAGTATTTT.

V and J are TRBV7-3 and TRBJ1-6, with TRBD1 matching 7 bases. Germline loops: CDR1 SGHTA, CDR2 FQGTGA. The length of the CDR3 is 14 residues. Germline trimming cut 2 bases from V and 9 bases from J; bases unmatched to any gene: 4. This CDR3 is CASSLGAGGSPLHF. DNA for the CDR3: TGTGCCAGCAGCTTAGGGGCAGGGGGTTCACCCCTCCACTTT.

The chain employs TRBV9 and TRBJ1-2; TRBD1 matches 7 bases. Germline V gives CDR1 SGDLS, CDR2 YYNGEE. After removal of 4 bases from V and 8 bases from J, the junction contained 11 bases not matched to a gene. This CDR3 contains 14 residues. The CDR3 loop is CASSPSQRGRGYTF. The CDR3 nucleotides are TGTGCCAGCAGCCCCTCCCAGAGGGGGCGCGGCTACACCTTC.

V and J are TRBV5-8 and TRBJ1-1; D might be TRBD1 (5 bases). The CDR3 loop spans 17 amino acids. Trimming took 2 bases from V and 0 from J, leaving 17 bases between them. In germline, CDR1 is SGHTS, CDR2 YDEGEE. The chain's CDR3 is CASSFLRTGRMNTEAFF. In DNA form, the CDR3 reads TGTGCCAGCAGCTTCCTTAGAACAGGAAGAATGAACACTGAAGCTTTCTTT.

The chain is built from TRBV7-8 and TRBJ2-7; 10 bases align to TRBD1. Trimming removed 4 bases from V and 4 bases from J; junction bases left unmatched: 1. This CDR3 has 13 amino acids. Germline CDR1 SGHVS, CDR2 FQNEAQ. CDR3 sequence reads: CASSWDRGYEQYF. The CDR3 region has the DNA TGTGCCAGCAGCTGGGACAGGGGTTACGAGCAGTACTTC. Drawing the rest from reference TRBV7-8 and TRBJ2-7, the complete variable domain is GAGVSQSPRYKVAKRGQDVALRCDPISGHVSLFWYQQALGQGPEFLTYFQNEAQLDKSGLPSDRFFAERPEGSVSTLKIQRTQQEDSAVYLCASSWDRGYEQYFGPGTRLTVT.

V and J are TRBV9 and TRBJ1-6; weak D call: TRBD1 (5 bases). V was cut by 5 bases and J by 2 bases, with 11 bases left in between. The CDR3 is made up of 15 amino acids. The V gene's germline CDR1 is SGDLS and CDR2 YYNGEE. CDR3 sequence reads: CASSEPGAYNSPLHF. CDR3 sequence (DNA): TGTGCCAGCAGTGAACCGGGGGCCTATAATTCACCCCTCCACTTT.

The chain carries TRBV6-1 and TRBJ1-4; 9 nucleotides align to TRBD1. The CDR3 consists of 14 residues. V trimming: 5 bases; J trimming: 7 bases; junction bases outside the gene matches: 5. Germline CDR1 MNHNS, CDR2 SASEGT. CDR3 protein: CASSRTGESEKLFF. CDR3 nucleotide sequence: TGTGCCAGCAGTAGGACAGGGGAAAGTGAAAAACTGTTTTTT.

The sample holds one count of this clone. The rearrangement joins TRBV19 to TRBJ2-3; 8 bases fit TRBD2. Germline CDR1 is LNHDA and CDR2 is SQIVND (reference sequence). The CDR3 is 14 amino acids. After removal of 8 bases from V and 5 bases from J, the junction contained 9 bases not matched to a gene. DNA for the CDR3: TGTGCCAGTCGAGCGGGAGCTACGGGAGATACGCAGTATTTT. Translating it yields CASRAGATGDTQYF.

The rearrangement uses TRBV6-6 and TRBJ2-1; 9 nucleotides align to TRBD1. Per germline, CDR1 MNHNY and CDR2 SVGAGI (reference sequence). V shed 5 bases, J shed 4 bases, and the junction held 6 bases outside the gene matches. CDR3 size: 15 residues. CDR3: CASSPPGQGYNEQFF. The CDR3 DNA is TGTGCCAGCAGTCCGCCGGGACAGGGTTACAATGAGCAGTTCTTC.

As DNA, the CDR3 is TGTGCCAGCAGTCCCCGGGCAGGGGGCTCCTACGAGCAGTACTTC. Its translation: CASSPRAGGSYEQYF. This chain joins TRBV6-1 and TRBJ2-7; TRBD1 agrees at 7 bases. Germline values: CDR1 MNHNS, CDR2 SASEGT. V gave up 5 bases and J gave up 0 bases; unmatched junction bases: 7. The CDR3 is 15 amino acids.

The gene calls are TRBV18 and TRBJ2-5; D not certain. V lost 3 bases and J lost 4, with 12 bases in between. The CDR3 is made up of 14 amino acids. Germline loops: CDR1 KGHSH, CDR2 LQKENI. As DNA, the CDR3 is TGTGCCAGCTCACCCGGCCGGGTGGGAGAGACCCAGTACTTC. Its translation: CASSPGRVGETQYF.

V is TRBV19 and J is TRBJ1-4, with 9 nucleotides matching TRBD1. After removal of 3 bases from V and 5 bases from J, the junction contained 7 bases not matched to a gene. This CDR3 region has 16 residues. Germline V gives CDR1 LNHDA, CDR2 SQIVND (reference sequence). CDR3 region: CASSMGTGWRNEKLFF. CDR3 nucleotides: TGTGCCAGTAGTATGGGGACAGGGTGGAGGAATGAAAAACTGTTTTTT.

This sequence joins TRBV9 and TRBJ1-2; 10 nucleotides agree with TRBD1. The ends lost 5 bases at V and 8 bases at J; junction bases unmatched: 6. CDR1 SGDLS and CDR2 YYNGEE come from the germline V gene. The CDR3 spans 13 residues. The CDR3 reads CASSLRDRGGYTF. As DNA, the CDR3 is TGTGCCAGCAGTTTAAGGGACAGGGGCGGCTACACCTTC.

The rearrangement uses TRBV7-9 and TRBJ2-1; D remains ambiguous. Germline lookup yields CDR1 SEHNR and CDR2 FQNEAQ (reference sequence). The germline V and J ends were trimmed by 5 bases and 0 bases, with 11 bases remaining between them. The CDR3 has 15 residues. The CDR3 nucleotides read TGTGCCAGCAGCCCACATGAAGACTCCTACAATGAGCAGTTCTTC. As protein: CASSPHEDSYNEQFF.

The chain has TRBV10-3 and TRBJ2-2, with TRBD1 identical over 7 bases. V was pared by 3 bases and J by 6 bases, with 7 bases of the junction left unmatched. The germline V gene encodes CDR1 ENHRY and CDR2 SYGVKD. CDR3 length: 15 residues. Here the CDR3 reads CAISDPRQGAGELFF. In DNA form, the CDR3 reads TGTGCCATCAGTGACCCCCGACAGGGAGCCGGGGAGCTGTTTTTT.

The J gene is TRBJ1-1, the V gene TRBV6-1; 7 bases align to TRBD1. V dropped 7 bases and J dropped 3; count of bases not matched to a gene: 5. The CDR3 covers 13 residues. Germline CDR1 reads MNHNS; CDR2 reads SASEGT. The CDR3 protein is CASKRQGDTEAFF. The CDR3 region has the DNA TGTGCCAGCAAACGCCAGGGGGACACTGAAGCTTTCTTT.

The chain carries TRBV6-1 and TRBJ1-2; 8 bases are a match to TRBD1. V lost 8 bases to trimming and J lost 8 bases; unmatched junction nucleotides: 10. CDR3 length: 13 amino acids. CDR1 is MNHNS, CDR2 SASEGT, per germline. The CDR3 DNA follows: TGTGCCAGCTTTATTGGACAGGGCTGGGGCTACACCTTC. Translation: CASFIGQGWGYTF.

The chain employs TRBV4-3 and TRBJ1-3; D possibly corresponds to TRBD1 (5 bases). CDR3 length: 18 amino acids. CDR1 and CDR2 from the germline V gene are LGHNA and YSLEER. V was pared by 1 base and J by 1 base, with 17 bases between. The CDR3 here is CASSQASQGAVSGNTIYF. The CDR3 coding sequence is TGCGCCAGCAGCCAAGCTTCTCAAGGGGCTGTTTCTGGAAACACCATATATTTT.

The rearrangement uses TRBV5-1 and TRBJ2-7; D perhaps matches TRBD2 (5 bases). There are 14 residues in the CDR3. Trimming took off 0 bases at V and 4 bases at J, with 11 bases between the two ends. From germline, CDR1 is SGHRS and CDR2 YFSETQ. CDR3 bases: TGCGCCAGCAGCTTGGTGGCGGGCGAGTACGAGCAGTACTTC. It codes for CASSLVAGEYEQYF.

The rearrangement joins TRBV5-1 to TRBJ1-4, with 9 bases identical to TRBD1. The CDR3 runs to 17 residues. V lost 2 bases to trimming and J lost 3 bases; unmatched junction nucleotides: 8. CDR1 is SGHRS and CDR2 is YFSETQ in the germline V gene. CDR3: CASSFGTGFLANEKLFF. CDR3 DNA sequence: TGCGCCAGCAGCTTCGGGACAGGGTTCTTGGCTAATGAAAAACTGTTTTTT.

CDR3 DNA: TGCAGCGTTGATAAGGGGGTAGACGAGCAGTACTTC. It translates to CSVDKGVDEQYF. J is TRBJ2-7 and V is TRBV29-1; possibly TRBD1 for D (6 bases). Trimming left V 3 bases short and J 5 bases short, with 11 bases between. CDR1 and CDR2 from the germline V gene are SQVTM and ANQGSEA. This CDR3 contains 12 residues.

This chain links TRBV9 with TRBJ2-1; maybe TRBD1 (6 bases). The germline V gene has CDR1 SGDLS and CDR2 YYNGEE. This CDR3 is built from 14 residues. The V and J ends lost 4 bases and 3 bases respectively, with 11 bases between them. CDR3 in DNA: TGTGCCAGCAGCCGACAGGAGCTCTACAATGAGCAGTTCTTC. It codes for CASSRQELYNEQFF.

This sequence joins TRBV25-1 and TRBJ1-4, with no clear D. V shed 6 bases and J shed 5 bases, with 16 bases lying between them. Germline CDR1 reads MGHDK; CDR2 reads SYGVNS. The CDR3 loop spans 15 amino acids. DNA for the CDR3: TGTGCCAGCAGCCTATCGGGAGGGTACAATGAAAAACTGTTTTTT. Amino acid sequence: CASSLSGGYNEKLFF.

This chain joins TRBV30 and TRBJ2-7, with D hard to call. The V end lost 2 bases, the J end lost 3 bases, and 8 bases lay between the germline ends. Germline V gene sequence: CDR1 GTSNPN, CDR2 SVGIG (reference sequence). CDR3 size: 12 residues. DNA for the CDR3: TGTGCCTGGAGTCTTGCAGACTACGAGCAGTACTTC. Translated, it gives CAWSLADYEQYF.